Below, 4 T cell receptor beta chains from the same sample are listed, as sequenced in a study of neurological immune-mediated disorders. MiXCR, run by TCRdb on the 5' RACE reads, gives a single entry per CDR3 protein. The sample lists 28,000 or so distinct CDR3 sequences; approximately 12% were seen once. The sample was PBMCs. The receptors come from a man in his sixties in good health.

The V gene is TRBV7-9, the J gene TRBJ2-5; 11 bases map to TRBD2. The V segment lost 5 bases and the J segment 2 bases; nucleotides outside the gene matches: 7. Germline V CDR1 and CDR2: SEHNR, FQNEAQ (reference sequence). CDR3 length: 16 residues. The CDR3 nucleotides read TGTGCCAGCAGCACCCGACTAGCGGGGTCGCAAGAGACCCAGTACTTC. Amino acid sequence: CASSTRLAGSQETQYF.

The rearrangement links TRBV5-6 to TRBJ2-6; D is undetermined. The CDR3 spans 17 residues. Per germline, CDR1 SGHDT and CDR2 YYEEEE. The V end was cut by 2 bases, the J end by 0 bases, with 12 bases between. CDR3 amino acids: CASSLGQANSGANVLTF. Here the CDR3 DNA reads TGTGCCAGCAGCTTAGGTCAGGCGAACTCTGGGGCCAACGTCCTGACTTTC.

This clonotype was counted ten times or more. The chain links TRBV29-1 to TRBJ2-3; D gene uncertain. V shed 1 base and J shed 1 base, with 6 bases lying between them. CDR3 length: 13 residues. Germline V gene sequence: CDR1 SQVTM, CDR2 ANQGSEA. For the CDR3, the DNA is TGCAGCGTTGAAGCCTCGGGCACAGATACGCAGTATTTT. As protein: CSVEASGTDTQYF.

In this sample, this clonotype turned up many times. The chain combines TRBV7-8 with TRBJ1-4; D might be TRBD1 (5 bases). This CDR3 has 14 residues. Germline CDR1 reads SGHVS; CDR2 reads FQNEAQ. V dropped 2 bases and J dropped 4 bases, with 8 bases sitting between them. The DNA for the CDR3 is TGTGCCAGCAGCTTAAACAGGAATAATGAAAAACTGTTTTTT. Residues: CASSLNRNNEKLFF.